This T cell receptor (beta chain) was documented in a study of blood T cell repertoires in COVID-19. In the study overall: The United States, Italy and Spain provided the acute and convalescent COVID-19 samples. Sources were T cells, B-cell-depleted T cells, or PBMCs; the material itself was cDNA or gDNA.

The length of the CDR3 is 15 residues. Trimming pared 0 bases from V and 7 bases from J, leaving 11 bases between. Per the germline V gene, CDR1 is SGHRS and CDR2 is YFSETQ. TCRdb keeps only in-frame clones here, not all; method: immunoSEQ multiplex PCR. Counted here are 100,000 to 150,000 clones, 75% to 85% occurring once; the ten biggest clones make up about 40%. J is TRBJ1-6 and V is TRBV5-1; D unresolved. This receptor was taken from a man aged 40-49 years with active or convalescent COVID-19. Sequences were obtained from peripheral blood. The CDR3 protein is CASSLETGRNSPLHF. CDR3 coding DNA: TGCGCCAGCAGCTTGGAAACCGGGAGGAATTCACCCCTCCACTTT.